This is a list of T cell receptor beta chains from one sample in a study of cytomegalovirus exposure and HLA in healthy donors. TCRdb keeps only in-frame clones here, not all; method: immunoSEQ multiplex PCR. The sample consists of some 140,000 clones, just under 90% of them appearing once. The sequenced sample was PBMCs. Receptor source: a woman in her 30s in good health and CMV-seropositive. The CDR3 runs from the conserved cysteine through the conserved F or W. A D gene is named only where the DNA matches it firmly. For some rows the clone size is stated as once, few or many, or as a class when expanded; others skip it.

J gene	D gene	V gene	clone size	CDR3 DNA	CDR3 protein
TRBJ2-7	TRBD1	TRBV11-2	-	TGTGCCAGCAGCCCGGCGACAGGGGGTGACTCCGAGCAGTACTTC	CASSPATGGDSEQYF
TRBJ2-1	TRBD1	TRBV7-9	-	TGTGCCAGCCCCGGACAGGGAGAAATCAATGAGCAGTTCTTC	CASPGQGEINEQFF
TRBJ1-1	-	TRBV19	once	TGTGCCAGTAGCAAACCTTCAGGGATCACTGAAGCTTTCTTT	CASSKPSGITEAFF
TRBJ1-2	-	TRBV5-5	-	TGTGCCAGCAGCGCCTGGACTGGCCCTATGGGGGGCTACACCTTC	CASSAWTGPMGGYTF
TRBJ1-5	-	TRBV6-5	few	TGTGCCAGCACTTTGTCAGTGGGGAGTCAGCCCCAGCATTTT	CASTLSVGSQPQHF
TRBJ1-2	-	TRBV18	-	TGTGCCAGCTCACCACCGACGGGCGGAGGTGACTATGGCTACACCTTC	CASSPPTGGGDYGYTF
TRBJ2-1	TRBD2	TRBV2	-	TGTGCCAGCACCCCCCGGGGGGGCTCCTACAATGAGCAGTTCTTC	CASTPRGGSYNEQFF
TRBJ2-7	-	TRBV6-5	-	TGTGCCAGCGGCCGGGAACAAGAGCAGTACTTC	CASGREQEQYF
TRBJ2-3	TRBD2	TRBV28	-	TGTGCCAGCAGTTTCGAGCGGGGGGGCGTGGGAACGCAGTATTTT	CASSFERGGVGTQYF
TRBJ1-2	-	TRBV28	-	TGTGCCAGCAGTTCACGACCATACGACACCTATGGCTACACCTTC	CASSSRPYDTYGYTF
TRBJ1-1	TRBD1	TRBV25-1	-	TGTGCCAGCAGTGACCCGACGACAGGGATGCCTGAAACTTTCTTT	CASSDPTTGMPETFF
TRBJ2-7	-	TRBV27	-	TGTGCCAGCAGTTGGGACTCGAGTGGCTACGAGCAGTACTTC	CASSWDSSGYEQYF
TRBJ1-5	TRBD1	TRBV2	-	TGTGCCAGTACAGGGGACAATAGCAATCAGCCCCAGCATTTT	CASTGDNSNQPQHF
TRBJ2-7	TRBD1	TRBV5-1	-	TGCGCCAGCCGTGGGACAGGGGTCTACGAGCAGTACTTC	CASRGTGVYEQYF
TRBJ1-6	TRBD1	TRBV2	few	TGTGCCAGCAGTGGTCAGGGGGATATGAATTCACCCCTCCACTTT	CASSGQGDMNSPLHF
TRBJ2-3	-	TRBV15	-	TGTGCCACCAGCAGAGATTTTGTGTTCTGGCAGTATTTT	CATSRDFVFWQYF
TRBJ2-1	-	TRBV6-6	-	TGTGCCAGCAGTTCGACAGTTCAGGGCCTCAATGAGCAGTTCTTC	CASSSTVQGLNEQFF
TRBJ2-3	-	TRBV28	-	TGTGCCAGCACGGGTGGGGATACGCAGTATTTT	CASTGGDTQYF
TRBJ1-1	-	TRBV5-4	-	TGTGCCAGCAGCTTGGAAATCGGGAACACTGAAGCTTTCTTT	CASSLEIGNTEAFF
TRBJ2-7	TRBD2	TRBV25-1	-	TGTGCCAGCAGTGAGCCTAGCGGGCAGCAGTACTTC	CASSEPSGQQYF
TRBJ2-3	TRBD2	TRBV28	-	TGTGCCAGCAGTTCCAGTAAGGGACTAGCGGGAGGAGATACGCAGTATTTT	CASSSSKGLAGGDTQYF
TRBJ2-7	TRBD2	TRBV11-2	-	TGTGCCAGCAGTTCCCTAGCGGGAGTGTTGGACGAGCAGTACTTC	CASSSLAGVLDEQYF
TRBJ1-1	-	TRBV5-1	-	TGCGCCAGCAGCTGGGCGGGGGAGGAAGCTTTCTTT	CASSWAGEEAFF
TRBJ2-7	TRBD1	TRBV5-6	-	TGTGCCAGCAGCTCGACAGGGGGGGGTGGCTACGAGCAGTACTTC	CASSSTGGGGYEQYF
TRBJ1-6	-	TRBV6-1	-	TGTGCCAGCAGTGTAAGGGGAGGAAATTCACCCCTCCACTTT	CASSVRGGNSPLHF
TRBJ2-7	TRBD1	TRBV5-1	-	TGCGCCAGCAGCTCTGGACAGGGAGGTAGCTGGCAGTACTTC	CASSSGQGGSWQYF
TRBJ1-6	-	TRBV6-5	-	TGTGCCAGCAAGCACGGGGAAAGTAATTCACCCCTCCACTTT	CASKHGESNSPLHF
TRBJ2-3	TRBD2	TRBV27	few	TGTGCCAGCAGGGGGGTCGGGGGGGATGGCACAGATACGCAGTATTTT	CASRGVGGDGTDTQYF
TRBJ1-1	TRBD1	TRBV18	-	TGTGCCAGCTCCCCCGGGGCAGGGGGCAGGGGCACTGAAGCTTTCTTT	CASSPGAGGRGTEAFF
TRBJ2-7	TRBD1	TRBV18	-	TGTGCCAGCTCACCATGGGACAGGGCGGCCCACGAGCAGTACTTC	CASSPWDRAAHEQYF
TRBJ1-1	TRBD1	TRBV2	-	TGTGCCAGCACCAGGGGGCGCAACACTGAAGCTTTCTTT	CASTRGRNTEAFF
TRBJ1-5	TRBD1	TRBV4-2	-	TGTGCCAGCAGCCTAACCGGACAGGGCCCTTATCAGCCCCAGCATTTT	CASSLTGQGPYQPQHF
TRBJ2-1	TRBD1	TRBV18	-	TGTGCCAGCTCACCACCAAGACAGGGGGCGAATGACAATGAGCAGTTCTTC	CASSPPRQGANDNEQFF
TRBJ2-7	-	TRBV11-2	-	TGTGCCAGCAGCTTAAGTGACAGGGAGCAGTACTTC	CASSLSDREQYF
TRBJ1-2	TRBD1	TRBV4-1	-	TGCGCCAGCAGCCAGGGACCTAGCCCAGGGGGGTATGGCTACACCTTC	CASSQGPSPGGYGYTF
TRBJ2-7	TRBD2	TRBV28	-	TGTGCCAGCAGAACCGGGACTAGTAGTTCCTACGAGCAGTACTTC	CASRTGTSSSYEQYF
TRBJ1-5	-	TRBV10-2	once	TGCGCCAGCAGAACCGGTTCCGTACAGGGTTCTATGGGCAATCAGCCCCAGCATTTT	CASRTGSVQGSMGNQPQHF
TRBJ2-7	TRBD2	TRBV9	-	TGTGCCAGCAGCGTAGGTCGAGCGGGAGCGGGCTACGAGCAGTACTTC	CASSVGRAGAGYEQYF
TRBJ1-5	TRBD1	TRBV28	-	TGTGCCAGCAGTTTGTCATACGGGACAGTCGAGGATCAGCCCCAGCATTTT	CASSLSYGTVEDQPQHF
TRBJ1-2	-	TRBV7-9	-	TGTGCCAGCAGCTTAGGGCAGACTTATGGCTACACCTTC	CASSLGQTYGYTF
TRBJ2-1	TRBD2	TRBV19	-	TGTGCCAGTAATCCCTGGGGTAGCGGGGGGGACAATGAGCAGTTCTTC	CASNPWGSGGDNEQFF
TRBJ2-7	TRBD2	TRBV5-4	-	TGTGCCAGCAGCCTGAGCGCGGGGGGCCTTACGAAGCAGTACTTC	CASSLSAGGLTKQYF
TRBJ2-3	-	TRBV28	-	TGTGCCAGCAGTTTGTCTGGGCGCGGGATCACAGATACGCAGTATTTT	CASSLSGRGITDTQYF
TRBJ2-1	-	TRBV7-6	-	TGTGCCAGCAGCTTAGTTAGGGGCCTGGGCGATGAGCAGTTCTTC	CASSLVRGLGDEQFF
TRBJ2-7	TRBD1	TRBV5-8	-	TGTGCCAGCAGCTGGGGCCCCTGGGACAGAGGCTCCTACGAGCAGTACTTC	CASSWGPWDRGSYEQYF
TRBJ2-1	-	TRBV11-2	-	TGTGCCAGCAGCTTAGATTCGAATGAGCAGTTCTTC	CASSLDSNEQFF
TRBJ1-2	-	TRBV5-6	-	TGTGCCAGCACTCTAAATGGAGGGGTTTTGTTCTATGGCTACACCTTC	CASTLNGGVLFYGYTF
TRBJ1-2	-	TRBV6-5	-	TGTGCCAGCACCCAGGGTGGCGCTGATGGCTACACCTTC	CASTQGGADGYTF
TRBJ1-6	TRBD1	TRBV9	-	TGTGCCAGCAGCTCATATGGACAGGTTAATTCACCCCTCCACTTT	CASSSYGQVNSPLHF
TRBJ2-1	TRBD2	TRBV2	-	TGTGCCAGCAGTGATCTAGCGGGCGCCTACAATGAGCAGTTCTTC	CASSDLAGAYNEQFF
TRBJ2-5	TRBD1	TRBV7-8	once	TGTGCCAGCAGCTTAGGGACAGGGGAGACCCAGTACTTC	CASSLGTGETQYF
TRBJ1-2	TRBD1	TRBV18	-	TGTGCCAGCTCGGCTCCGGACAGGGTGGACTATGGCTACACCTTC	CASSAPDRVDYGYTF
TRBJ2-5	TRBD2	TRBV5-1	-	TGCGCCAGCAGCTTGGCCGGGACTACCCAAGAGACCCAGTACTTC	CASSLAGTTQETQYF
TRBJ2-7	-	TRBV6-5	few	TGTGCCAGCAGTTACGGCGGGGTGGACTCCTACGAGCAGTACTTC	CASSYGGVDSYEQYF